These 9 T cell receptor beta chains originate from one sample sequenced in a study of CD8 T cells in Susac syndrome. With random hexamers, reverse transcription was performed on about 0.45 to 1 ug of RNA. TCRdb re-derived calls from the immunoSEQ multiplex PCR reads in MiXCR, one entry per CDR3 protein. Seen here are a few hundred thousand distinct CDR3 sequences, around 95% observed once, and the top ten hold 0.085% to 0.1%. The specimen sequenced was CD4+ T cells from PBMCs. The source is a human donor with multiple sclerosis.

The V and J genes are TRBV6-5 and TRBJ2-1; 9 bases align to TRBD1. The junction had 14 bases not matched to a gene; V was cut back by 6 bases and J by 14 bases. Germline V gene sequence: CDR1 MNHEY, CDR2 SVGAGI. The CDR3 spans 14 residues. CDR3 sequence reads: CASRRTGVSTGEFF. CDR3 nucleotides: TGTGCCAGCAGGAGGACAGGGGTCTCGACCGGGGAGTTCTTC.

The V gene is TRBV29-1, the J gene TRBJ2-3; 13 bases are shared with TRBD2. The CDR3 is made up of 14 amino acids. V gave up 8 bases and J gave up 6 bases; unmatched junction bases: 8. Looked up from germline, CDR1 is SQVTM and CDR2 is ANQGSEA. The CDR3 loop is CSSRGLAGFDTQYF. As DNA, the CDR3 is TGCAGCTCCAGGGGACTAGCGGGATTTGATACGCAGTATTTT.

The V gene is TRBV29-1, the J gene TRBJ2-3, with D perhaps being TRBD1 or TRBD2 (6 bases each). V lost 1 base to trimming and J lost 0 bases, with 11 bases between them. The CDR3 extends over 15 amino acids. Germline CDR1 and CDR2: SQVTM and ANQGSEA. In nucleotides, the CDR3 is TGCAGCGTTGAAGTGAGGGGGGCCAGCACAGATACGCAGTATTTT. Its protein product is CSVEVRGASTDTQYF.

This clonotype was observed a single time. The CDR3, as DNA: TGTGCCAGCAGCTTAGCAGGGACTAGCGGGAGTTACTACAATGAGCAGTTCTTC. Residues: CASSLAGTSGSYYNEQFF. This rearrangement joins TRBV11-1 to TRBJ2-1, with 14 positions matching TRBD2. Germline CDR1 reads SGHAT; CDR2 reads FQDESV (reference sequence). J was trimmed by 3 bases and V by 0 bases; bases with no gene match: 4. The CDR3 runs 18 residues.

The chain couples TRBV20-1 to TRBJ2-7; D is ambiguous. The CDR3 covers 12 residues. Germline V gives CDR1 DFQATT, CDR2 SNEGSKA (reference sequence). With 6 bases removed from V and 3 bases from J, the gap between germline ends came to 12 bases. CDR3 nucleotides: TGCAGTGCGAAAAGGACGGACTACGAGCAGTACTTC. It yields the protein CSAKRTDYEQYF.

V and J are TRBV30 and TRBJ1-2, with a tentative D call TRBD1 (6 bases). Germline V gives CDR1 GTSNPN, CDR2 SVGIG (reference sequence). The CDR3 runs to 12 residues. V was pared by 1 base and J by 6 bases, with 9 bases between. CDR3 in DNA: TGTGCCTGGAGTGAGCAGGGGCATGGCTACACCTTC. It specifies CAWSEQGHGYTF.

The CDR3 here is CASSQPSGVGDTQYF. The CDR3 region has the DNA TGTGCCAGCAGCCAACCTAGCGGAGTGGGAGATACGCAGTATTTT. This rearrangement joins TRBV3-1 to TRBJ2-3, with TRBD2 identical over 7 bases. V was clipped by 2 bases and J by 5 bases; unmatched bases: 7. This CDR3 region has 15 residues. The germline gives CDR1 LGHDT, CDR2 YNNKEL (reference sequence).

This rearrangement joins TRBV20-1 to TRBJ2-7, with TRBD1 matching over 9 bases. The CDR3 length is 12 residues. The junction had 6 bases not matched to a gene; V was cut back by 5 bases and J by 7 bases. Germline CDR1 reads DFQATT; CDR2 reads SNEGSKA (reference sequence). The chain's CDR3 is CSAGRTGEEQYF. CDR3 nucleotides: TGCAGTGCTGGAAGGACAGGGGAAGAGCAGTACTTC.

The genes are TRBV29-1 and TRBJ2-7; 12 bases fit TRBD1. Trimming at V came to 2 bases and at J to 5 bases, leaving 7 bases not matched to a gene. Germline assignment: CDR1 SQVTM and CDR2 ANQGSEA. The CDR3 totals 15 residues. The CDR3 region has the DNA TGCAGCGTTGAACGGGGACAGGGGGCGATCCACGAGCAGTACTTC. Amino acids: CSVERGQGAIHEQYF.